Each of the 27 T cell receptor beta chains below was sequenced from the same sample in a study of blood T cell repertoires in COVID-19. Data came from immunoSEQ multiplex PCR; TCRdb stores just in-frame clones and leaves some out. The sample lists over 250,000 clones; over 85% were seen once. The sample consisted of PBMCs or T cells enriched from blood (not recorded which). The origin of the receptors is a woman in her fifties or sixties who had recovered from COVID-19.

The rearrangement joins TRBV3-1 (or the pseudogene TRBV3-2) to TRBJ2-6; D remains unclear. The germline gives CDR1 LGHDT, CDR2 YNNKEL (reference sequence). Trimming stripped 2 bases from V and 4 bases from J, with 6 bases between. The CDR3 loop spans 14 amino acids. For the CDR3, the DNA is TGTGCCAGCAGCCAACTCTCCGGGGCCAACGTCCTGACTTTC. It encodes CASSQLSGANVLTF.

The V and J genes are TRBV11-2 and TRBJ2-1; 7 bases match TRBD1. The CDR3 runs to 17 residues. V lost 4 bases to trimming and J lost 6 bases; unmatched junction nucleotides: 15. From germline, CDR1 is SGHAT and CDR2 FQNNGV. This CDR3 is CASSSRSRGGWGNEQFF. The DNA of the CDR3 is TGTGCCAGCAGCTCCAGATCAAGAGGGGGCTGGGGCAATGAGCAGTTCTTC.

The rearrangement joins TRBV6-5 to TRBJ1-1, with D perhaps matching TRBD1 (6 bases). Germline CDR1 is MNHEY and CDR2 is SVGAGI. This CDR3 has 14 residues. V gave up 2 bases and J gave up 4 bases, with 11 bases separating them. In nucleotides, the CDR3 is TGTGCCAGCAGTTACGGGGGCCGGGGCACTGAAGCTTTCTTT. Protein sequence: CASSYGGRGTEAFF.

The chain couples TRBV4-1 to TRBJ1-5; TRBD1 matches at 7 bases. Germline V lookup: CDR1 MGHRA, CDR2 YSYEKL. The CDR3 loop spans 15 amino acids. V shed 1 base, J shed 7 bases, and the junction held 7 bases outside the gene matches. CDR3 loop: CASSQAEQGWQPQHF. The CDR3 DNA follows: TGCGCCAGCAGCCAAGCTGAACAGGGGTGGCAGCCCCAGCATTTT.

CDR3 sequence: CAWSVDGGRNSPLHF. In DNA form, the CDR3 reads TGTGCCTGGAGTGTGGATGGGGGGAGAAATTCACCCCTCCACTTT. V and J are TRBV30 and TRBJ1-6, with D tentatively TRBD1 (5 bases). From germline, CDR1 is GTSNPN and CDR2 SVGIG (reference sequence). This CDR3 region has 15 residues. V was clipped by 0 bases and J by 7 bases, with 13 bases between them.

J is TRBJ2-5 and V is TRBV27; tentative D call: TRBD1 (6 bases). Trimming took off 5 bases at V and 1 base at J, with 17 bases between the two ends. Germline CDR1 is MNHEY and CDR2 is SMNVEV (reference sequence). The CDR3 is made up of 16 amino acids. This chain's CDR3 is CASSPEGHLLQETQYF. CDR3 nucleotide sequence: TGTGCCAGCAGTCCCGAGGGACATTTACTCCAAGAGACCCAGTACTTC.

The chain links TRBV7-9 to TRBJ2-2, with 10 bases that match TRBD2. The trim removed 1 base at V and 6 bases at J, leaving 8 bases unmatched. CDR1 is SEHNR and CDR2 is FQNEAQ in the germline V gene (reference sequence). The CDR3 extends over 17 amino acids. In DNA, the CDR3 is TGTGCCAGCAGCTTAGTATCGGGACTAGCGATTCCCGGGGAGCTGTTTTTT. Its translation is CASSLVSGLAIPGELFF.

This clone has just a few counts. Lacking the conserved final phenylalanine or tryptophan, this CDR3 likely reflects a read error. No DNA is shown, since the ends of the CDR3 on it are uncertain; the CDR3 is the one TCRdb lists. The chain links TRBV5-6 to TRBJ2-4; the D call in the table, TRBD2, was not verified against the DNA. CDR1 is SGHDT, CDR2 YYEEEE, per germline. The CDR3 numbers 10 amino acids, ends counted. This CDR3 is CASSFLHRES.

The CDR3 here is CASSRTTGGIAKNIQYF. The CDR3 DNA reads TGTGCCAGCAGCCGGACCACGGGGGGAATAGCCAAAAACATTCAGTACTTC. This chain uses TRBV3-1 (or the pseudogene TRBV3-2) with TRBJ2-4, with TRBD2 matching over 7 bases. The CDR3 consists of 17 residues. The germline V gene has CDR1 LGHDT and CDR2 YNNKEL (reference sequence). The trim removed 4 bases at V and 0 bases at J, leaving 9 bases unmatched.

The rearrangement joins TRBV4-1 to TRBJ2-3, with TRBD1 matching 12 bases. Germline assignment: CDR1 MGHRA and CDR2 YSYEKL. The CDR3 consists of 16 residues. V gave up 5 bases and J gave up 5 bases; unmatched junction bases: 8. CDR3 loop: CASSFMGQGAGDTQYF. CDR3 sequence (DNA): TGCGCCAGCAGCTTTATGGGACAGGGGGCCGGAGATACGCAGTATTTT.

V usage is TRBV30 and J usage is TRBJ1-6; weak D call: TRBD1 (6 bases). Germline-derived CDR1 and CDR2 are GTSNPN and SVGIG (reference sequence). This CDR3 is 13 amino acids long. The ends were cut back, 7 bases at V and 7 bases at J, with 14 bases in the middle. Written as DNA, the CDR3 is TGTGCCTCCTCCTCGGGGACAAATTCACCCCTCCACTTT. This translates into CASSSGTNSPLHF.

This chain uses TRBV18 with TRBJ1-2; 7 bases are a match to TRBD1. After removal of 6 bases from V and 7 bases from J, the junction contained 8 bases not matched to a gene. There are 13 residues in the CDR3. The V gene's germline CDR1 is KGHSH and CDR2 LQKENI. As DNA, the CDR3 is TGTGCCAGCTCCCCAGACAGGGTTGGTGGCTACACCTTC. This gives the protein CASSPDRVGGYTF.

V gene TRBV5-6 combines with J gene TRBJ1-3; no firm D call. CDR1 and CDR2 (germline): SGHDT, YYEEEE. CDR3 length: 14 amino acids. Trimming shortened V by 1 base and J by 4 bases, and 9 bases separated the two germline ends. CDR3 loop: CASSLWPGGNTIYF. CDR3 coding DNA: TGTGCCAGCAGCTTGTGGCCCGGGGGAAACACCATATATTTT.

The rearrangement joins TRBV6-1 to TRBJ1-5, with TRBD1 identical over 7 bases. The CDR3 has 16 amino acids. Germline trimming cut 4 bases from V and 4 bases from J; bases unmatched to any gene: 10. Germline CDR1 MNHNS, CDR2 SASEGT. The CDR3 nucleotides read TGTGCCAGCAGTGCTTTAGGACAGGCAGGGAATCAGCCCCAGCATTTT. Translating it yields CASSALGQAGNQPQHF.

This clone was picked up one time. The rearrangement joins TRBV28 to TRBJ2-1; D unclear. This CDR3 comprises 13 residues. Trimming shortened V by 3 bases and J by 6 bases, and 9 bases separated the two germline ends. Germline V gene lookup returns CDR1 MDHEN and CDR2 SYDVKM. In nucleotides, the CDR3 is TGTGCCAGCAGTTTCACGGGTACCAATGAGCAGTTCTTC. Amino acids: CASSFTGTNEQFF.

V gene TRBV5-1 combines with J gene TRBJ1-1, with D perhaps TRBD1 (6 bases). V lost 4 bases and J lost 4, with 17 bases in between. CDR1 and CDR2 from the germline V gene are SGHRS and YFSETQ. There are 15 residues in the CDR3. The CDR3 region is CASSQGGGDGTEAFF. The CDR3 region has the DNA TGCGCCAGCAGCCAAGGGGGAGGGGACGGCACTGAAGCTTTCTTT.

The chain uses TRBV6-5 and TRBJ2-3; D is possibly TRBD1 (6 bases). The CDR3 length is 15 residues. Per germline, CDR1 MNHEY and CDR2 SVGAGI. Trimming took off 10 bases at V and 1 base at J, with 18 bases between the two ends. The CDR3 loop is CANRDTAAGTDTQYF. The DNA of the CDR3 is TGTGCCAACCGGGACACAGCAGCGGGCACAGATACGCAGTATTTT.

DNA for the CDR3: TGTGCCAGCAGCTTGAGGGGCCCCTATAATTCACCCCTCCACTTT. This codes for CASSLRGPYNSPLHF. V usage is TRBV5-6 and J usage is TRBJ1-6; possibly TRBD1 for D (5 bases). The germline V and J ends were trimmed by 1 base and 2 bases, with 7 bases remaining between them. Per germline, CDR1 SGHDT and CDR2 YYEEEE. The length of the CDR3 is 15 residues.

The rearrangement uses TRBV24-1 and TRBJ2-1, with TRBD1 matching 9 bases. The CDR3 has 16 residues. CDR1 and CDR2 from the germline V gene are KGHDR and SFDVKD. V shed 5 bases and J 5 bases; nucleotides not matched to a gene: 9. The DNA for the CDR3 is TGTGCCACCAGTGGGCGGGACAGGGTGGGGGACAATGAGCAGTTCTTC. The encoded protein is CATSGRDRVGDNEQFF.

The CDR3 loop reads CASSEYRVLTEAFF. The CDR3 region has the DNA TGTGCCAGCAGTGAATACAGGGTTCTCACTGAAGCTTTCTTT. The rearrangement uses TRBV6-1 and TRBJ1-1, with D perhaps TRBD1 (6 bases). Trimming left V 2 bases short and J 4 bases short, with 11 bases between. The CDR3 consists of 14 residues. Germline V gives CDR1 MNHNS, CDR2 SASEGT.

The CDR3 region is CASSLPNSGDSGANVLTF. CDR3 DNA sequence: TGCGCCAGCAGCTTGCCCAATTCAGGGGACTCTGGGGCCAACGTCCTGACTTTC. The gene calls are TRBV5-1 and TRBJ2-6, with a tentative D call TRBD1 (6 bases). V lost 1 base, J lost 0 bases, and 14 bases lay in between. CDR1 and CDR2 from the germline V gene are SGHRS and YFSETQ. The CDR3 is 18 residues long.

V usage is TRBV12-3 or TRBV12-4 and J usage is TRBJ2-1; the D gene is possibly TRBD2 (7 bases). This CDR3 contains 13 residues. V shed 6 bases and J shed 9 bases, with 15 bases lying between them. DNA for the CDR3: TGTGCCAGCAGCCGGGGGGACAACGGTGAGCAGTTCTTC. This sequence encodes CASSRGDNGEQFF.

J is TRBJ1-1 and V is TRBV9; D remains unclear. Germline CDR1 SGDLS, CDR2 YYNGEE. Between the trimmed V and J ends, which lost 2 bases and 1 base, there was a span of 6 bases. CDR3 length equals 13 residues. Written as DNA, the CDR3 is TGTGCCAGCAGCGTTACAGCGAACACTGAAGCTTTCTTT. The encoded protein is CASSVTANTEAFF. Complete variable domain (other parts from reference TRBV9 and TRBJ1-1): DSGVTQTPKHLITATGQRVTLRCSPRSGDLSVYWYQQSLDQGLQFLIQYYNGEERAKGNILERFSAQQFPDLHSELNLSSLELGDSALYFCASSVTANTEAFFGQGTRLTVV.

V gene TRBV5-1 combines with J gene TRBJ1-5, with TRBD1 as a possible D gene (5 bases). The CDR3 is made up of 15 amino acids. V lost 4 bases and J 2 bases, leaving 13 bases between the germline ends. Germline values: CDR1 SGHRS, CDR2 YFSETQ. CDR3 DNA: TGCGCCAGCAGCCCCCTTGGGGGGGGCAATCAGCCCCAGCATTTT. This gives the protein CASSPLGGGNQPQHF.

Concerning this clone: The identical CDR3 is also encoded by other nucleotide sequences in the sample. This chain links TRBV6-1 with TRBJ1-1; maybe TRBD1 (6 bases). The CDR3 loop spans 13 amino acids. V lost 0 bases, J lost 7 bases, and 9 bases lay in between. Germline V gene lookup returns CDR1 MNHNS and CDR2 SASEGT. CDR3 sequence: CASSEAGRGEAFF. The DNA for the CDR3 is TGTGCCAGCAGTGAAGCGGGCAGGGGTGAAGCTTTCTTT.

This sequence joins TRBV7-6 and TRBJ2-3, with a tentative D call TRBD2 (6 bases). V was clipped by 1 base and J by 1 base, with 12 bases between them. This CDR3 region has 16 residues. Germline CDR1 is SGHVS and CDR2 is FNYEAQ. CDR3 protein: CASSLGLDSGTDTQYF. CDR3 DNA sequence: TGTGCCAGCAGCTTAGGACTAGACAGTGGCACAGATACGCAGTATTTT.

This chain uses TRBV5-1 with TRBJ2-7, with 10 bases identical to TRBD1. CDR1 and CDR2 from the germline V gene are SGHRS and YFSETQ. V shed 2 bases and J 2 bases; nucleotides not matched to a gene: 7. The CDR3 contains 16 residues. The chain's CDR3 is CASSFTGTGVTYEQYF. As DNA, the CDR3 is TGCGCCAGCAGCTTTACCGGGACAGGGGTCACCTACGAGCAGTACTTC.